What follows are 10 T cell receptor beta chains derived from one specimen sequenced in a study of shared T cell receptors in the human thymus. Here immunoSEQ multiplex PCR was the method, and the copy in TCRdb shows in-frame clones only, minus some. The table includes 500,000 to 850,000 clones, approximately 87% detected once. In addition, the sample was reused for a study of human thymus T cells.

Input material: thymocytes. These receptor sequences come from a boy in the first two years of life with a congenital heart defect.

V and J are TRBV28 and TRBJ1-4, with D uncertain. V lost 6 bases and J lost 14, with 16 bases in between. This CDR3 region has 12 residues. From germline, CDR1 is MDHEN and CDR2 SYDVKM. The CDR3 sequence: CASRPAERVLFF. CDR3 in DNA: TGTGCCAGCAGGCCAGCGGAAAGGGTTCTGTTTTTT.

This chain connects TRBV28 to TRBJ2-5; TRBD2 aligns across 11 bases. V lost 6 bases to trimming and J lost 0 bases; unmatched junction nucleotides: 6. Germline assignment: CDR1 MDHEN and CDR2 SYDVKM. This CDR3 has 16 amino acids. DNA for the CDR3: TGTGCCAGCAGCGTCGGGACTAGCGGATACCAAGAGACCCAGTACTTC. Translation: CASSVGTSGYQETQYF.

The chain joins TRBV9 to TRBJ2-3, with 12 nucleotides matching TRBD2. In germline, CDR1 is SGDLS, CDR2 YYNGEE. After removal of 2 bases from V and 10 bases from J, the junction contained 14 bases not matched to a gene. The CDR3 runs to 17 residues. The CDR3: CASSVRPGLAGKRAQYF. The CDR3 nucleotides are TGTGCCAGCAGCGTTCGTCCGGGACTAGCGGGTAAAAGGGCGCAGTATTTT.

This clone was detected once. The rearrangement joins TRBV5-1 to TRBJ2-7; the match to TRBD1 covers 8 bases. The CDR3 spans 16 residues. CDR1 is SGHRS and CDR2 is YFSETQ in the germline V gene. The ends lost 4 bases at V and 2 bases at J; junction bases unmatched: 11. The CDR3 protein is CASSALTGTGPYEQYF. CDR3 bases: TGCGCCAGCAGCGCCCTAACCGGGACAGGTCCCTACGAGCAGTACTTC.

The chain uses TRBV7-2 and TRBJ1-5, with 8 positions matching TRBD1. The CDR3 sequence is 16 residues long. The V segment lost 2 bases and the J segment 0 bases; nucleotides outside the gene matches: 3. CDR1 is SGHTA and CDR2 is FQGNSA in the germline V gene. The chain's CDR3 is CASSLRTGHSNQPQHF. Here the CDR3 DNA reads TGTGCCAGCAGCTTACGGACAGGGCATAGCAATCAGCCCCAGCATTTT.

The chain employs TRBV20-1 and TRBJ2-1, with D uncertain. Trimming cost V 4 bases and J 8 bases, with 6 bases left between them. This CDR3 is 10 amino acids long. In germline, CDR1 is DFQATT, CDR2 SNEGSKA (reference sequence). The CDR3 region has the DNA TGCAGTGCTACTACTCATGAGCAGTTCTTC. Encoded protein: CSATTHEQFF.

The chain has TRBV30 and TRBJ2-1, with D unclear. V was clipped by 3 bases and J by 0 bases, with 12 bases between them. The CDR3 is 15 amino acids. The germline V gene has CDR1 GTSNPN and CDR2 SVGIG (reference sequence). The CDR3 loop reads CAWRPAGYSYNEQFF. As DNA, the CDR3 is TGTGCCTGGAGGCCGGCCGGGTACTCCTACAATGAGCAGTTCTTC.

The rearrangement links TRBV9 to TRBJ2-3; TRBD2 matches at 10 bases. CDR3 length: 16 amino acids. The germline gives CDR1 SGDLS, CDR2 YYNGEE. The ends lost 0 bases at V and 1 base at J; junction bases unmatched: 2. The CDR3 DNA reads TGTGCCAGCAGCGTAGCTAGCGGGGGCCGCACAGATACGCAGTATTTT. Translation: CASSVASGGRTDTQYF.

The chain carries TRBV11-2 and TRBJ1-1; 7 bases match TRBD1. The V gene end was trimmed by 6 bases and the J gene end by 7 bases; junction bases not matched to a gene: 5. Germline-derived CDR1 and CDR2 are SGHAT and FQNNGV. The CDR3 loop spans 12 amino acids. The CDR3 sequence: CASRWDSHEAFF. Here the CDR3 DNA reads TGTGCCAGCAGATGGGACAGCCATGAAGCTTTCTTT.

The chain carries TRBV5-6 and TRBJ2-3, with unresolved D. The CDR3 contains 12 residues. Deletions cut 1 base from V and 2 bases from J, with 2 bases between. The germline V gene encodes CDR1 SGHDT and CDR2 YYEEEE. For the CDR3, the DNA is TGTGCCAGCAGCTTGTACACAGATACGCAGTATTTT. Encoded protein: CASSLYTDTQYF.